These 8 T cell receptor beta chains share one sample of origin, sequenced in a study of breast tumors, draining lymph nodes, adjacent tissues. TCRdb reanalysed the multiplex PCR reads using MiXCR and keeps one entry per CDR3 protein. The repertoire holds 85,000 to 130,000 distinct CDR3 sequences, about 20% seen once, with 1% to 1.5% in the top ten. Samples came from axillary lymph nodes draining the breast cancer. The sequenced sample consisted of axillary lymph node tissue. The receptors were sampled from a female donor with breast cancer. Some clones in this sample may be carry-over from other donors' samples.

The chain uses TRBV28 and TRBJ2-7; D tentatively fits TRBD1 or TRBD2 (5 bases each). The CDR3 has 13 residues. The germline V gene encodes CDR1 MDHEN and CDR2 SYDVKM. V lost 2 bases and J lost 3, with 8 bases in between. CDR3 DNA: TGTGCCAGCAGTTTAGGGGGTTTCTACGAGCAGTACTTC. Translation gives CASSLGGFYEQYF.

This clonotype has a count of ten or more. The chain uses TRBV20-1 and TRBJ2-7; D is ambiguous. There are 11 residues in the CDR3. Trimming left V 3 bases short and J 5 bases short, with 8 bases between. Germline-derived CDR1 and CDR2 are DFQATT and SNEGSKA (reference sequence). The CDR3 sequence is CSARMLDEQYF. The CDR3 region has the DNA TGCAGTGCTAGGATGCTTGACGAGCAGTACTTC.

This clonotype was counted ten times or more. The chain employs TRBV7-9 and TRBJ2-1; possibly TRBD1 for D (5 bases). The germline V gene has CDR1 SEHNR and CDR2 FQNEAQ (reference sequence). The CDR3 spans 12 residues. V was clipped by 1 base and J by 10 bases, with 8 bases between them. The CDR3 here is CASSLGTQEQFF. The CDR3 DNA follows: TGTGCCAGCAGCTTAGGGACACAGGAGCAGTTCTTC.

This clonotype came up many times. The genes are TRBV12-3 or TRBV12-4 and TRBJ2-2; D gene ambiguous. Trimming took 5 bases from V and 3 from J, leaving 7 bases between them. CDR3 length equals 13 residues. The chain's CDR3 is CASSRADTGELFF. The CDR3, as DNA: TGTGCCAGCAGTCGCGCCGACACCGGGGAGCTGTTTTTT.

Many counts were recorded for this clonotype. J is TRBJ2-3 and V is TRBV11-2; D could derive from TRBD1 or TRBD2 (7 bases each). V was trimmed by 4 bases and J by 1 base, leaving 9 bases between them. The germline CDR1 and CDR2 sequences are SGHAT and FQNNGV. The CDR3 is made up of 14 amino acids. The CDR3 is CASSSGGGTDTQYF. The DNA for the CDR3 is TGTGCCAGCAGCTCAGGGGGGGGCACAGATACGCAGTATTTT.

The sample holds a few counts of this clonotype. The rearrangement uses TRBV5-8 and TRBJ2-6; 7 bases agree with TRBD1. The CDR3 runs 16 residues. Germline V gives CDR1 SGHTS, CDR2 YDEGEE. Trimming took 5 bases from V and 1 from J; bases not matched to a gene: 6. The CDR3 nucleotides are TGTGCCAGCAGACTTAAGACAGGGTCTGGGGCCAACGTCCTGACTTTC. This codes for CASRLKTGSGANVLTF.

This clonotype has more than one count but fewer than ten. The CDR3 sequence is CASSPYGQEQFF. The CDR3 region has the DNA TGTGCCAGCAGTCCATACGGACAGGAGCAGTTCTTC. This sequence joins TRBV6-5 and TRBJ2-1, with TRBD1 as a possible D gene (6 bases). CDR3 length equals 12 residues. Between the trimmed V and J ends, which lost 5 bases and 10 bases, there was a span of 12 bases. Germline V lookup: CDR1 MNHEY, CDR2 SVGAGI.

This clonotype was seen many times. The rearrangement links TRBV7-3 to TRBJ2-5; no firm D call. Germline-derived CDR1 and CDR2 are SGHTA and FQGTGA. V lost 1 base and J lost 5, with 8 bases in between. The CDR3 runs 13 residues. The CDR3 here is CASSLMVDETQYF. CDR3 in DNA: TGTGCCAGCAGCTTAATGGTCGATGAGACCCAGTACTTC.